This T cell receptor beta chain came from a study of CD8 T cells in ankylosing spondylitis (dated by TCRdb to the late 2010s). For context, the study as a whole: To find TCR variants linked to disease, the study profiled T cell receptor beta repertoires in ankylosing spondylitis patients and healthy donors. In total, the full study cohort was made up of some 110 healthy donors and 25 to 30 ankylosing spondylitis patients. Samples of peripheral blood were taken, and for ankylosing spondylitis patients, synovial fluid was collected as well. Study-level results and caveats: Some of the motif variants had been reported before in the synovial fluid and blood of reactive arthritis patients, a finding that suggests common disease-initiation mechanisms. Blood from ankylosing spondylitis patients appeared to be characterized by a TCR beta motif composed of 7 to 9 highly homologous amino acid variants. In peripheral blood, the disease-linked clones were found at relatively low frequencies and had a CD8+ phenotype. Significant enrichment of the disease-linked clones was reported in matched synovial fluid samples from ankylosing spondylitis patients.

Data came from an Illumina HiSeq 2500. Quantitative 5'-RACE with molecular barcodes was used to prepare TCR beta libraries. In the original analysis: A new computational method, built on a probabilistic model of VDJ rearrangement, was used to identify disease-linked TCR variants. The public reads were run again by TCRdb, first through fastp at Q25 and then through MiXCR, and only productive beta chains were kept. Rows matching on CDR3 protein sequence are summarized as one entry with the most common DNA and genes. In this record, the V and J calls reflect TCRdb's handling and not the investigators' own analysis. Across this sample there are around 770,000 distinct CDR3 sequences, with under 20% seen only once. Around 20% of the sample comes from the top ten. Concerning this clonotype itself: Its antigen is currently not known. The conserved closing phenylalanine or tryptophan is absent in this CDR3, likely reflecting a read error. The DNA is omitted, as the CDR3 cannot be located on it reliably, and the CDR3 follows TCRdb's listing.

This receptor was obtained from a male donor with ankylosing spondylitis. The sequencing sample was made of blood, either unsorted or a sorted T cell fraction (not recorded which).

The CDR3 sequence is CASSKVRGCGVKI. The V and J segments used are TRBV21-1 and TRBJ1-1; TRBD1, the D gene given by the table, was not confirmed from the DNA. TRBV21-1 is described as a pseudogene. The CDR3 spans 13 residues, counting both ends.